The 5 T cell receptor beta chains listed next were all sequenced from one sample in a study of metastatic and nonmetastatic thyroid tumors. TCRdb re-called clones from the PCR reads using MiXCR. The data show approximately 13,000 clones, with under 30% seen just once and less than 60% held by the top ten. No treatment of any kind had been given to any patient before thyroid surgery. The sequenced material came from blood. Every receptor here comes from a male donor with papillary thyroid cancer or a benign thyroid nodule (not recorded which). Some clones in this sample may be carry-over from other donors' samples.

Remarks on this clone: The limits of the CDR3 on the DNA are not certain, so only TCRdb's listed CDR3 is given. V is TRBV28 and J is TRBJ2-3; the DNA was not used to check the table's D call, TRBD1. The CDR3 is 18 residues long, ends included. Germline CDR1 is MDHEN and CDR2 is SYDVKM. The CDR3 region is CASSTSTGFGSVGDTQYF.

Sample share makes this clone medium-sized. This chain joins TRBV6-1 and TRBJ2-7, with TRBD1 matching over 8 bases. With V trimmed by 6 bases and J by 6 bases, 10 bases remained unmatched. CDR3 length: 14 amino acids. Germline CDR1 reads MNHNS; CDR2 reads SASEGT. The CDR3 loop is CASRETTGASEQYF. The CDR3 region has the DNA TGTGCCAGCAGAGAAACGACAGGGGCCTCCGAGCAGTACTTC.

The sample holds one count of this clone. The rearrangement joins TRBV20-1 to TRBJ2-7, with 9 bases fitting TRBD1. With 4 bases clipped from V and 7 bases from J, the junction kept 8 bases outside the gene matches. The CDR3 has 13 residues. The V gene's germline CDR1 is DFQATT and CDR2 SNEGSKA (reference sequence). In nucleotides, the CDR3 is TGCAGTGCTATGGACAGGGGCCCTTTGGAGCAGTACTTC. Translation gives CSAMDRGPLEQYF.

The chain links TRBV19 to TRBJ2-3; D is perhaps TRBD1 or TRBD2 (6 bases each). This CDR3 spans 16 amino acids. Trimming left V 4 bases short and J 6 bases short, with 20 bases between. Germline CDR1 is LNHDA and CDR2 is SQIVND (reference sequence). As DNA, the CDR3 is TGTGCCAGTAGTAAGGTCGCGGGCCAAGGGGGGGATACGCAGTATTTT. Its translation: CASSKVAGQGGDTQYF.

This sequence joins TRBV6-2 or TRBV6-3 and TRBJ1-2, with D perhaps matching TRBD1 (6 bases). This CDR3 region has 14 residues. V was shortened by 6 bases and J by 4 bases, with 15 bases between the two germline ends. Per germline, CDR1 MNHEY and CDR2 SVGEGT. The CDR3 DNA follows: TGTGCCAGCAGACCCGACAGGAAACCCTATGGCTACACCTTC. Its translation: CASRPDRKPYGYTF.